One and the same sample provided the 19 T cell receptor beta chains below, sequenced in a study of T cell responses to AZD1222 COVID-19 vaccine. The protocol was immunoSEQ multiplex PCR, while the TCRdb copy is restricted to in-frame clones and leaves out a portion. There are more than 150,000 clones in the sample; approximately 90% occur only once, and approximately 4.8% lies in the top ten. The source was peripheral blood, collected on day 0 of AZD1222 vaccination. The source of these receptors is an adult in good health.

This chain joins TRBV11-3 and TRBJ1-5, with D possibly being TRBD1 (5 bases). CDR1 SGHNT and CDR2 YENEEA come from the germline V gene. The CDR3 contains 14 residues. V was pared by 2 bases and J by 3 bases, with 8 bases between. The CDR3 reads CASSLQGFNQPQHF. Written as DNA, the CDR3 is TGTGCCAGCAGCTTACAGGGTTTCAATCAGCCCCAGCATTTT.

The V gene is TRBV3-1 (or the pseudogene TRBV3-2), the J gene TRBJ1-3; 7 nucleotides line up with TRBD1. The CDR3 spans 14 residues. CDR1 is LGHDT and CDR2 is YNNKEL in the germline V gene (reference sequence). Germline trimming cut 4 bases from V and 2 bases from J; bases unmatched to any gene: 2. For the CDR3, the DNA is TGTGCCAGCAGCCGGGACAGTACTGGAAACACCATATATTTT. It is translated as CASSRDSTGNTIYF.

The J gene is TRBJ2-1, the V gene TRBV28; D might be TRBD2 (6 bases). The CDR3 length is 20 residues. CDR1 and CDR2 from the germline V gene are MDHEN and SYDVKM. Trimming took 1 base from V and 10 from J, leaving 32 bases between them. CDR3: CASSLSIGDSGSASTKEQFF. In DNA form, the CDR3 reads TGTGCCAGCAGTTTATCCATAGGGGACTCGGGGAGCGCCTCCACTAAGGAGCAGTTCTTC.

As to this clone: Other DNA variants within this sample encode the same CDR3. J is TRBJ1-5 and V is TRBV7-9, with TRBD1 as a possible D gene (5 bases). The CDR3 contains 13 residues. Trimming pared 3 bases from V and 8 bases from J, leaving 11 bases between. Germline V gives CDR1 SEHNR, CDR2 FQNEAQ (reference sequence). CDR3 nucleotides: TGTGCCAGCAGCTTTCGGGGACCTGAGCCCCAGCATTTT. Residues: CASSFRGPEPQHF. The full variable domain, with the rest looked up from reference TRBV7-9 and TRBJ1-5, is DTGVSQNPRHKITKRGQNVTFRCDPISEHNRLYWYRQTLGQGPEFLTYFQNEAQLEKSRLLSDRFSAERPKGSFSTLEIQRTEQGDSAMYLCASSFRGPEPQHFGDGTRLSIL.

J is TRBJ2-7 and V is TRBV19; D possibly corresponds to TRBD1 (6 bases). Germline loops: CDR1 LNHDA, CDR2 SQIVND (reference sequence). CDR3 length equals 14 residues. With 7 bases removed from V and 5 bases from J, the gap between germline ends came to 18 bases. The CDR3 here is CASMGRAGANEQYF. The CDR3 DNA follows: TGTGCCAGTATGGGACGGGCAGGGGCCAACGAGCAGTACTTC.

The rearrangement joins TRBV5-6 to TRBJ2-7, with D uncertain. The CDR3 totals 13 residues. V was shortened by 2 bases and J by 3 bases, with 9 bases between the two germline ends. CDR1 and CDR2 (germline): SGHDT, YYEEEE. CDR3 coding DNA: TGTGCCAGCAGCTTTCATCAGATCTACGAGCAGTACTTC. Protein sequence: CASSFHQIYEQYF. Full variable domain (remainder filled in from reference TRBV5-6 and TRBJ2-7): DAGVTQSPTHLIKTRGQQVTLRCSPKSGHDTVSWYQQALGQGPQFIFQYYEEEERQRGNFPDRFSGHQFPNYSSELNVNALLLGDSALYLCASSFHQIYEQYFGPGTRLTVT.

The rearrangement uses TRBV4-3 and TRBJ2-2, with TRBD2 matching over 11 bases. The CDR3 sequence is 20 residues long. J was trimmed by 7 bases and V by 2 bases; bases with no gene match: 18. CDR1 LGHNA and CDR2 YSLEER come from the germline V gene. The CDR3 is CASSQPPPSSSGRFSGELFF. As DNA, the CDR3 is TGCGCCAGCAGCCAACCCCCCCCGTCCTCTAGCGGGAGGTTCAGCGGGGAGCTGTTTTTT.

V usage is TRBV27 and J usage is TRBJ2-1; 8 nucleotides line up with TRBD1. The J segment lost 6 bases and the V segment lost 2 bases, leaving 6 bases of the junction unmatched. Germline V CDR1 and CDR2: MNHEY, SMNVEV (reference sequence). CDR3 size: 15 residues. CDR3 sequence (DNA): TGTGCCAGCAGTTTAGGTCAGGGGGCGCTCAATGAGCAGTTCTTC. Protein sequence: CASSLGQGALNEQFF.

The genes are TRBV19 and TRBJ2-3; no clear D gene. V shed 4 bases and J shed 5 bases, with 13 bases lying between them. The CDR3 loop spans 14 amino acids. Germline V gene sequence: CDR1 LNHDA, CDR2 SQIVND (reference sequence). The CDR3 sequence: CASSRVLFVDTQYF. The CDR3 nucleotides are TGTGCCAGTAGTAGGGTATTGTTCGTAGATACGCAGTATTTT.

This chain links TRBV30 with TRBJ1-1; D call uncertain. The CDR3 contains 11 residues. The germline CDR1 and CDR2 sequences are GTSNPN and SVGIG (reference sequence). The V end lost 2 bases, the J end lost 5 bases, and 6 bases lay between the germline ends. This CDR3 reads CAWSHPTEAFF. The CDR3 coding sequence is TGTGCCTGGAGTCACCCGACTGAAGCTTTCTTT. Supplemented by reference TRBV30 and TRBJ1-1, the full variable domain reads SQTIHQWPATLVQPVGSPLSLECTVEGTSNPNLYWYRQAAGRGLQLLFYSVGIGQISSEVPQNLSASRPQDRQFILSSKKLLLSDSGFYLCAWSHPTEAFFGQGTRLTVV.

The chain couples TRBV5-6 to TRBJ2-5, with D possibly being TRBD2 (6 bases). Germline V gives CDR1 SGHDT, CDR2 YYEEEE. V lost 4 bases and J 4 bases, leaving 14 bases between the germline ends. This CDR3 has 14 amino acids. Here the CDR3 reads CASSQGGVGETQYF. The CDR3 bases are TGTGCCAGCAGCCAAGGAGGGGTGGGAGAGACCCAGTACTTC. Drawing the rest from reference TRBV5-6 and TRBJ2-5, the complete variable domain is DAGVTQSPTHLIKTRGQQVTLRCSPKSGHDTVSWYQQALGQGPQFIFQYYEEEERQRGNFPDRFSGHQFPNYSSELNVNALLLGDSALYLCASSQGGVGETQYFGPGTRLLVL.

V is TRBV19 and J is TRBJ2-3; 8 bases fit TRBD2. The J segment lost 2 bases and the V segment lost 1 base, leaving 8 bases of the junction unmatched. There are 17 residues in the CDR3. CDR1 and CDR2 (germline): LNHDA, SQIVND (reference sequence). In DNA form, the CDR3 reads TGTGCCAGTAGTATAGGAACCGGGACTAGTTCCACAGATACGCAGTATTTT. It yields the protein CASSIGTGTSSTDTQYF.

The chain links TRBV9 to TRBJ2-2, with TRBD2 as a possible D gene (5 bases). Germline assignment: CDR1 SGDLS and CDR2 YYNGEE. CDR3 length: 17 amino acids. V shed 4 bases and J shed 1 base, with 17 bases lying between them. CDR3 protein: CASSFTLGAENTGELFF. In nucleotides, the CDR3 is TGTGCCAGCAGCTTCACTCTGGGAGCGGAGAACACCGGGGAGCTGTTTTTT. The full variable domain, with the rest looked up from reference TRBV9 and TRBJ2-2, is DSGVTQTPKHLITATGQRVTLRCSPRSGDLSVYWYQQSLDQGLQFLIQYYNGEERAKGNILERFSAQQFPDLHSELNLSSLELGDSALYFCASSFTLGAENTGELFFGEGSRLTVL.

The rearrangement links TRBV18 to TRBJ2-5; possible D gene TRBD2, 5 bases. The V end was cut by 2 bases, the J end by 0 bases, with 7 bases between. The CDR3 spans 14 residues. Germline-derived CDR1 and CDR2 are KGHSH and LQKENI. The CDR3, as DNA: TGTGCCAGCTCACCAAGGCGGGACCAAGAGACCCAGTACTTC. This sequence encodes CASSPRRDQETQYF.

This clone was found once. The gene calls are TRBV7-3 and TRBJ1-1; D remains ambiguous. The CDR3 contains 13 residues. V was pared by 3 bases and J by 1 base, with 6 bases between. Germline V CDR1 and CDR2: SGHTA, FQGTGA. The CDR3 region is CASSFQKNTEAFF. The CDR3 DNA reads as TGTGCCAGCAGCTTTCAGAAGAACACTGAAGCTTTCTTT.

The chain is built from TRBV28 and TRBJ1-1; D not resolved. Germline V lookup: CDR1 MDHEN, CDR2 SYDVKM. The CDR3 has 15 amino acids. V lost 8 bases, J lost 0 bases, and 16 bases lay in between. DNA of the CDR3: TGTGCCAGCTTCACGGGCAGCACTATGAACACTGAAGCTTTCTTT. This codes for CASFTGSTMNTEAFF.

A single count supports this clone. This chain uses TRBV2 with TRBJ2-5, with D perhaps being TRBD1 or TRBD2 (6 bases each). V lost 6 bases, J lost 5 bases, and 16 bases lay in between. CDR3 length equals 14 residues. From germline, CDR1 is SNHLY and CDR2 FYNNEI. CDR3 loop: CASRARGVRETQYF. The CDR3, as DNA: TGTGCCAGCAGAGCTAGGGGGGTACGGGAGACCCAGTACTTC.

CDR3 in amino acids: CASSQAAGTSGTYEQYF. The CDR3 DNA follows: TGTGCCAGCAGCCAAGCGGCCGGGACTAGCGGGACCTACGAGCAGTACTTC. V and J are TRBV3-1 (or the pseudogene TRBV3-2) and TRBJ2-7, with 13 bases that match TRBD2. The germline CDR1 and CDR2 sequences are LGHDT and YNNKEL (reference sequence). V shed 1 base and J 2 bases; nucleotides not matched to a gene: 5. The length of the CDR3 is 17 residues.

The chain uses TRBV4-3 and TRBJ1-2; D is perhaps TRBD1 (6 bases). This CDR3 is built from 15 residues. From germline, CDR1 is LGHNA and CDR2 YSLEER. The V end lost 3 bases, the J end lost 4 bases, and 15 bases lay between the germline ends. DNA of the CDR3: TGCGCCAGCAGCCAGCAGGCAGGGGTGGGCTATGGCTACACCTTC. Its protein is CASSQQAGVGYGYTF.